These T cell receptor beta chains were read from a single sample in a study of blood T cell repertoires in COVID-19. The data were produced by immunoSEQ multiplex PCR, yet TCRdb's version contains in-frame clones alone and is incomplete. The repertoire consists of roughly 210,000 clones, with around 80% occurring once and the leading ten covering 8% to 11%. Specimen: peripheral blood. The receptor set was obtained from a woman older than 75 with COVID-19, enrolled during active disease. The CDR3 runs from the conserved cysteine through the conserved F or W. The order of the fields is J gene, clone size, V gene, CDR3 protein. Not every row has a clone size; where given, it reads once, few, many or a size class.

j_call: TRBJ1-1
clone_size: -
v_call: TRBV7-9
cdr3_aa: CASSYSIRNTEAFF

j_call: TRBJ2-5
clone_size: -
v_call: TRBV10-3
cdr3_aa: CAIRDTGETQYF

j_call: TRBJ2-1
clone_size: -
v_call: TRBV7-9
cdr3_aa: CASILPRGTGTGNEQFF

j_call: TRBJ2-5
clone_size: once
v_call: TRBV4-1
cdr3_aa: CASSRSSRETQYF

j_call: TRBJ1-6
clone_size: -
v_call: TRBV6-5
cdr3_aa: CASRRQNNSPLHF

j_call: TRBJ2-3
clone_size: -
v_call: TRBV5-1
cdr3_aa: CASSLDGTGTDTQYF

j_call: TRBJ2-2
clone_size: -
v_call: TRBV19
cdr3_aa: CASSPGGAGELFF

j_call: TRBJ1-6
clone_size: once
v_call: TRBV5-8
cdr3_aa: CASSTGLSRNSPLHF

j_call: TRBJ2-5
clone_size: -
v_call: TRBV3-1/TRBV3-2
cdr3_aa: CASSQDELETQYF

j_call: TRBJ1-5
clone_size: -
v_call: TRBV7-6
cdr3_aa: CASSLGARGGNQPQHF

j_call: TRBJ1-1
clone_size: -
v_call: TRBV5-8
cdr3_aa: CASNRRGQGSGAFF

j_call: TRBJ2-1
clone_size: -
v_call: TRBV29-1
cdr3_aa: CSVAGGSSYNEQFF

j_call: TRBJ1-2
clone_size: -
v_call: TRBV15
cdr3_aa: CATSRGGAYGYTF

j_call: TRBJ1-5
clone_size: -
v_call: TRBV19
cdr3_aa: CASSIVGTGGSNQPQHF

j_call: TRBJ2-1
clone_size: -
v_call: TRBV3-1/TRBV3-2
cdr3_aa: CASSLGGREQFF

j_call: TRBJ2-4
clone_size: once
v_call: TRBV5-4
cdr3_aa: CASSPERVDIQYF

j_call: TRBJ1-5
clone_size: -
v_call: TRBV12-3/TRBV12-4
cdr3_aa: CASSSNDQPQHF

j_call: TRBJ1-1
clone_size: once
v_call: TRBV7-6
cdr3_aa: CASSLGTGGETEAFF

j_call: TRBJ1-5
clone_size: -
v_call: TRBV10-3
cdr3_aa: CAISGTGDSNQPQHF

j_call: TRBJ2-3
clone_size: few
v_call: TRBV29-1
cdr3_aa: CSVKSSGGITDTQYF

j_call: TRBJ2-4
clone_size: -
v_call: TRBV7-2
cdr3_aa: CASSSELTSGGIYF

j_call: TRBJ1-5
clone_size: -
v_call: TRBV7-2
cdr3_aa: CASSLRWGQNSNQPQHF

j_call: TRBJ2-2
clone_size: -
v_call: TRBV5-4
cdr3_aa: CASSAGAQNTGELFF

j_call: TRBJ1-1
clone_size: -
v_call: TRBV7-2
cdr3_aa: CASSPSGGRNTEAFF

j_call: TRBJ1-5
clone_size: -
v_call: TRBV3-1/TRBV3-2
cdr3_aa: CASSQKNPGKPYSNQPQHF

j_call: TRBJ1-2
clone_size: few
v_call: TRBV7-2
cdr3_aa: CASSLFSTGQNYGYTF

j_call: TRBJ1-5
clone_size: -
v_call: TRBV10-3
cdr3_aa: CAISGGGEIGQPQHF

j_call: TRBJ1-3
clone_size: -
v_call: TRBV10-2
cdr3_aa: CASRGTGGPENTIYF

j_call: TRBJ1-4
clone_size: -
v_call: TRBV7-6
cdr3_aa: CASSKDSGGSLLANEKLFF

j_call: TRBJ2-3
clone_size: -
v_call: TRBV5-1
cdr3_aa: CASSTGQATGTDTQYF

j_call: TRBJ2-2
clone_size: -
v_call: TRBV27
cdr3_aa: CASSLEAGGVSTGELFF

j_call: TRBJ1-5
clone_size: -
v_call: TRBV24-1
cdr3_aa: CATSDDRGNQPQHF

j_call: TRBJ1-4
clone_size: -
v_call: TRBV18
cdr3_aa: CASSPPSQGRTPNEKLFF

j_call: TRBJ1-1
clone_size: once
v_call: TRBV19
cdr3_aa: CASSMSSLSSPRGTEAFF

j_call: TRBJ2-2
clone_size: -
v_call: TRBV27
cdr3_aa: CASRRWQTNTGELFF

j_call: TRBJ1-3
clone_size: few
v_call: TRBV7-6
cdr3_aa: CASSVSPQAGGNTIYF

j_call: TRBJ2-7
clone_size: -
v_call: TRBV7-9
cdr3_aa: CASSLGQGIPPYEQYF

j_call: TRBJ2-1
clone_size: -
v_call: TRBV11-2
cdr3_aa: CASSLGRLGGNEQFF

j_call: TRBJ2-3
clone_size: -
v_call: TRBV19
cdr3_aa: CASSTGGGAKDTQYF

j_call: TRBJ2-5
clone_size: -
v_call: TRBV28
cdr3_aa: CASSSLWGDWIKETQYF

j_call: TRBJ2-1
clone_size: -
v_call: TRBV7-3
cdr3_aa: CASSVTNSGGNEQFF

j_call: TRBJ1-4
clone_size: -
v_call: TRBV27
cdr3_aa: CASSLSGQGNEKLFF

j_call: TRBJ1-1
clone_size: -
v_call: TRBV7-2
cdr3_aa: CASSLTGLNTEAFF

j_call: TRBJ1-2
clone_size: -
v_call: TRBV3-1/TRBV3-2
cdr3_aa: CASSPPGTGGRYGYTF

j_call: TRBJ1-3
clone_size: -
v_call: TRBV9
cdr3_aa: CASSARGNSGNTIYF

j_call: TRBJ2-3
clone_size: -
v_call: TRBV27
cdr3_aa: CASRRTGGLTDTQYF

j_call: TRBJ1-2
clone_size: -
v_call: TRBV6-2/TRBV6-3
cdr3_aa: CASSYYPDSSNYGYTF

j_call: TRBJ1-5
clone_size: -
v_call: TRBV28
cdr3_aa: CASSFLLQVNQPQHF

j_call: TRBJ1-2
clone_size: few
v_call: TRBV6-1
cdr3_aa: CASSEAGTVVFLYGYTF

j_call: TRBJ1-2
clone_size: -
v_call: TRBV4-2
cdr3_aa: CASSNRDRDNGYTF

j_call: TRBJ2-1
clone_size: -
v_call: TRBV7-2
cdr3_aa: CASSLRTGFGEQFF

j_call: TRBJ2-5
clone_size: -
v_call: TRBV7-9
cdr3_aa: CASSLLAGGQETQYF

j_call: TRBJ1-2
clone_size: -
v_call: TRBV19
cdr3_aa: CASSRQTRDIPPGGYTF

j_call: TRBJ2-6
clone_size: -
v_call: TRBV7-3
cdr3_aa: CASSVPGFSGANVLTF

j_call: TRBJ2-1
clone_size: -
v_call: TRBV5-1
cdr3_aa: CASSLEYGGRTYNEQFF